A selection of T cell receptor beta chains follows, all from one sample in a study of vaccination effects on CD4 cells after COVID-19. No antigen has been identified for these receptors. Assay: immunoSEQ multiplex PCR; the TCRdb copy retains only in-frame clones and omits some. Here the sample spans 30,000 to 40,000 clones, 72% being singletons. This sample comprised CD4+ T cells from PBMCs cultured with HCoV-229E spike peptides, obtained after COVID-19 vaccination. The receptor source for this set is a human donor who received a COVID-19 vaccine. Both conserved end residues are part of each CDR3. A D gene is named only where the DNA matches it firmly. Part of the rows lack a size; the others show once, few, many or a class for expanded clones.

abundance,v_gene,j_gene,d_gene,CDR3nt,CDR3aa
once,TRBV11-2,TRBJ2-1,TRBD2,TGTGCCAGCAGCTTCCCCGGGGGGGCTCGGAATGAGCAGTTCTTC,CASSFPGGARNEQFF
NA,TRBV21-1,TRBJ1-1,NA,TGTGCCAGCAGCAGACAGGACTACACTGAAGCTTTCTTT,CASSRQDYTEAFF
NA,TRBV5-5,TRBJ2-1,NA,TGTGCCAGCAGCCTGTCGGGGCGGCTGGACAATGAGCAGTTCTTC,CASSLSGRLDNEQFF
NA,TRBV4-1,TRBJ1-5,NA,TGCGCCAGCAGCCAAGATAGAACAACGATTAGCAATCAGCCCCAGCATTTT,CASSQDRTTISNQPQHF
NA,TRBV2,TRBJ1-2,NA,TGTGCCAGCCTGAGGACACAAACTAACTATGGCTACACCTTC,CASLRTQTNYGYTF
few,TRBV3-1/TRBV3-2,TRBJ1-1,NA,TGTGCCAGCAGCCAGGGGTTCGCTGAAGCTTTCTTT,CASSQGFAEAFF
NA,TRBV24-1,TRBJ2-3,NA,TGTGCCACCAGTGCAACAGCCAGTACTAGCACAGATACGCAGTATTTT,CATSATASTSTDTQYF
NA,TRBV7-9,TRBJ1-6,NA,TGTGCCAGCAGCGAGTACGGGGGGCTGGTTGGTTCACCCCTCCACTTT,CASSEYGGLVGSPLHF
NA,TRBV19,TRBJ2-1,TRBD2,TGTGCCAGTAAACGGCGGGAGGGCGGTTACAATGAGCAGTTCTTC,CASKRREGGYNEQFF
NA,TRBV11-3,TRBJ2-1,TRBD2,TGTGCCAGCAGCTCCCACTTGGCGGGGGGGCCTGGTGAGCAGTTCTTC,CASSSHLAGGPGEQFF
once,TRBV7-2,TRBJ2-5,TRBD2,TGTGCCAGCAGCTTAGTACCTAGCGGGGGGCCCGGGGCCCAGTACTTC,CASSLVPSGGPGAQYF
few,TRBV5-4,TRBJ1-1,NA,TGTGCCAGCAGCCCCCGGCAGGGTCTTGCGAACACTGAAGCTTTCTTT,CASSPRQGLANTEAFF
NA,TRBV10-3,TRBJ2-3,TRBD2,TGTGCCATCAGTCACGGGACTAGAGGAACCGATACGCAGTATTTT,CAISHGTRGTDTQYF
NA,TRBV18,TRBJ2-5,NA,TGTGCCAGCTCACCACCGAGGGGGGCAGCGGGGGAGACCCAGTACTTC,CASSPPRGAAGETQYF
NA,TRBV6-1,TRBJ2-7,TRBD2,TGTGCCAGCAGTGTTGGAGGGACTAGCGGGAGTCTCAACGAGCAGTACTTC,CASSVGGTSGSLNEQYF
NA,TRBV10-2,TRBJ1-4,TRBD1,TGCGCCAGCAGTGAGTGGACAGGGGGGGATGAAAAACTGTTTTTT,CASSEWTGGDEKLFF
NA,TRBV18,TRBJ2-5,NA,TGTGCCAGCTCACCACTTGGTGAGACCCAGTACTTC,CASSPLGETQYF
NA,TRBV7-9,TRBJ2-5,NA,TGTGCCAGCAGCGAGAGCTGGGAGGTCGGGGAGACCCAGTACTTC,CASSESWEVGETQYF
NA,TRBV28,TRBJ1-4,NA,TGTGCCAGCAGTCGAGGGGGGTTCACTAATGAAAAACTGTTTTTT,CASSRGGFTNEKLFF
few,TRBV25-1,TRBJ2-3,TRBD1,TGTGCCGCTCAGAGAAGTCCAGGGGGTACAGATACGCAGTATTTT,CAAQRSPGGTDTQYF
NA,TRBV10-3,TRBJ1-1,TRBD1,TGTGCCATCAGTGAGTCGGGGACAGCGAACACTGAAGCTTTCTTT,CAISESGTANTEAFF
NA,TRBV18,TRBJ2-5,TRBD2,TGTGCCAGCTCACCGCTAGCGGGAGGGGAGACCCAGTACTTC,CASSPLAGGETQYF
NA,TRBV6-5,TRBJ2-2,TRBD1,TGTGCCAGCAGGAAAGGGGGCTTGACCGGGGAGCTGTTTTTT,CASRKGGLTGELFF
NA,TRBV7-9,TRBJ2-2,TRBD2,TGTGCCAGCAGCTTAGGGGCGGGGGGCCCGAACACCGGGGAGCTGTTTTTT,CASSLGAGGPNTGELFF
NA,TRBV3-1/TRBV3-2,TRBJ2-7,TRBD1,TGTGCCAGCAGCCAAGTTTTGACAGGGCGGCACGAGCAGTACTTC,CASSQVLTGRHEQYF
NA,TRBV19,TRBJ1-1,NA,TGTGCCAGTAGTATGCACCCTGGACAGCGGGCCGTGGGCGCTGAAGCTTTCTTT,CASSMHPGQRAVGAEAFF
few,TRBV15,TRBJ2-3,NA,TGTGCCACCAGCAGAGATGTTATGGATACGCAGTATTTT,CATSRDVMDTQYF
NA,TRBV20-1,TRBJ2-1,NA,TGCAGTGCCCCAAGGAGTGATGAGCAGTTCTTC,CSAPRSDEQFF
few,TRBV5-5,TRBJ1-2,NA,TGTGCCAGCAGCTTGGGACAGGAATATTATGGCTACACCTTC,CASSLGQEYYGYTF
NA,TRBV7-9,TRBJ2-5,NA,TGTGCCAGCAGCTTAGCTTTCGGGCCGGGGACCCAGTACTTC,CASSLAFGPGTQYF
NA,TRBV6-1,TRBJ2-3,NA,TGTGCCAGCAGTGACGGAGGCTCCCGGCCATCACCAGATACGCAGTATTTT,CASSDGGSRPSPDTQYF
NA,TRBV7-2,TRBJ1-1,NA,TGTGCCAGCAGCCGTGGGACAACCACTGAAGCTTTCTTT,CASSRGTTTEAFF
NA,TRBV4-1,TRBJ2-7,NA,TGCGCCAGCAGCCAAAATGTAGACCCCAACTACGAGCAGTACTTC,CASSQNVDPNYEQYF
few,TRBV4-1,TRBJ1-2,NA,TGCGCCAGCAGCCAACCACAGGGAGGGGACGGGGAGGGCTACACCTTC,CASSQPQGGDGEGYTF
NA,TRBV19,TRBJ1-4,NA,TGTGCCAGTAGTACTATCGGGCAGGGGACTGAAAAACTGTTTTTT,CASSTIGQGTEKLFF
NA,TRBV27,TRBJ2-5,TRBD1,TGTGCCAGCAGTTTCGACAGGGGGGTGGAGACCCAGTACTTC,CASSFDRGVETQYF
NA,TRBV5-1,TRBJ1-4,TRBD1,TGCGCCAGCAGCTTGGGCACAGGGGGCAGTGAAAAACTGTTTTTT,CASSLGTGGSEKLFF
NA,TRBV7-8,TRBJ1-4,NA,TGTGCCAGCAGCTTAAGGGGTGGACAGCCCGGAGATCTGGGAAAACTGTTTTTT,CASSLRGGQPGDLGKLFF
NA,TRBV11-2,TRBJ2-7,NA,TGTGCCAGCAGCCCCGCCCCTGCCTTCGAGCAGTACTTC,CASSPAPAFEQYF